Each of the 6 T cell receptor beta chains below was sequenced from the same sample in a study of T cell repertoires in cytomegalovirus infection. Each CDR3 protein is one row after TCRdb ran MiXCR on the reads. The sample includes over 150,000 distinct CDR3 sequences, 15% to 20% seen only once; the top ten take roughly a quarter. Sequencing was performed on CD8+ T cells from PBMCs. The receptors derive from a human donor in good health (CMV status not recorded). Some clones in this sample may be carry-over from other donors' samples.

J is TRBJ1-3 and V is TRBV7-9; 7 nucleotides line up with TRBD1. The CDR3 sequence is 14 residues long. CDR1 and CDR2 from the germline V gene are SEHNR and FQNEAQ (reference sequence). V lost 10 bases to trimming and J lost 0 bases; unmatched junction nucleotides: 6. CDR3 loop: CATRDSFSGNTIYF. In DNA, the CDR3 is TGTGCCACAAGGGACAGTTTCTCTGGAAACACCATATATTTT.

The rearrangement links TRBV11-2 to TRBJ2-3, with D uncertain. Germline V lookup: CDR1 SGHAT, CDR2 FQNNGV. The ends were cut back, 0 bases at V and 0 bases at J, with 4 bases in the middle. The CDR3 totals 14 residues. The CDR3 DNA reads as TGTGCCAGCAGCTTAGATCAGAGCACAGATACGCAGTATTTT. It codes for CASSLDQSTDTQYF.

This clonotype showed up just a few times. This chain uses TRBV7-9 with TRBJ2-3; 8 bases are shared with TRBD2. V gave up 4 bases and J gave up 4 bases; unmatched junction bases: 10. CDR1 and CDR2 from the germline V gene are SEHNR and FQNEAQ (reference sequence). The CDR3 has 16 residues. DNA of the CDR3: TGTGCCAGCAGCTCACTCGGGGGGGAGGACGCAGATACGCAGTATTTT. Its translation is CASSSLGGEDADTQYF.

Only a few counts were recorded for this clonotype. The chain couples TRBV5-6 to TRBJ1-3; D gene ambiguous. The CDR3 length is 17 residues. Germline lookup yields CDR1 SGHDT and CDR2 YYEEEE. V gave up 1 base and J gave up 4 bases, with 18 bases separating them. The CDR3 DNA reads as TGTGCCAGCAGCTTGCAGATGACGGACCTTTCGGGAAACACCATATATTTT. Its protein is CASSLQMTDLSGNTIYF. The whole variable domain, filled in from reference TRBV5-6 and TRBJ1-3, reads DAGVTQSPTHLIKTRGQQVTLRCSPKSGHDTVSWYQQALGQGPQFIFQYYEEEERQRGNFPDRFSGHQFPNYSSELNVNALLLGDSALYLCASSLQMTDLSGNTIYFGEGSWLTVV.

This rearrangement joins TRBV7-6 to TRBJ2-1, with 10 positions matching TRBD2. The V and J ends lost 1 base and 9 bases, in that order; junction bases with no gene match: 9. The CDR3 spans 16 residues. Germline V CDR1 and CDR2: SGHVS, FNYEAQ. The CDR3 sequence: CASSLVSGGALVEQFF. In nucleotides, the CDR3 is TGTGCCAGCAGCTTAGTCAGCGGGGGGGCTCTGGTTGAGCAGTTCTTC.

This clonotype came up a few times. The chain has TRBV12-3 or TRBV12-4 and TRBJ2-5; D is uncertain. With 5 bases removed from V and 5 bases from J, the gap between germline ends came to 12 bases. This CDR3 comprises 13 residues. The CDR3: CASSPRLVETQYF. The CDR3 DNA follows: TGTGCCAGCAGTCCACGGTTGGTGGAGACCCAGTACTTC.